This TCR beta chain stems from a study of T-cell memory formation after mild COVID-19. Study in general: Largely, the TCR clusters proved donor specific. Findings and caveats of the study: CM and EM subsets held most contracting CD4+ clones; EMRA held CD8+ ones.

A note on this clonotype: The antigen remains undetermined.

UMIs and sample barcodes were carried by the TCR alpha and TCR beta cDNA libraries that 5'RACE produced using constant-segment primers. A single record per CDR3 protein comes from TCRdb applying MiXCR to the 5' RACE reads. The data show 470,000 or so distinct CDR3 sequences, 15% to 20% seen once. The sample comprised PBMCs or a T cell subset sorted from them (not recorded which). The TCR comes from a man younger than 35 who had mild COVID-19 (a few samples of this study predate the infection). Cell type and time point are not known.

DNA of the CDR3: TGCAGTGCTAGAGATAGGAGCGTCGGGGGCGATGAGCAGTTCTTC. Protein: CSARDRSVGGDEQFF. The V call is TRBV20-1, the J call TRBJ2-1; D might be TRBD1 or TRBD2, each matching 6 bases. With 0 bases removed from V and 8 bases from J, the gap between germline ends came to 17 bases. CDR1 and CDR2 (germline): DFQATT, SNEGSKA (reference sequence). CDR3 length: 15 amino acids.